The 16 T cell receptor beta chains given below trace back to one sample, sequenced in a study of T cells after yellow fever vaccination. TCRdb independently ran MiXCR on the 5' RACE reads; one entry per CDR3 protein. The table lists 360,000 or so distinct CDR3 sequences, around 10% of them singletons. The specimen comprised PBMCs, sampled on the day of the first yellow fever vaccination. The receptor source for this set is a man aged 18 to 30 who received the YFV17D yellow fever vaccine.

CDR3 sequence (DNA): TGTGCCAGCTCACCACCGCACCCCGGGGAGCTGTTTTTT. Translated, it gives CASSPPHPGELFF. The chain uses TRBV18 and TRBJ2-2; no reliable D call. The germline CDR1 and CDR2 sequences are KGHSH and LQKENI. This CDR3 comprises 13 residues. The ends were cut back, 0 bases at V and 6 bases at J, with 5 bases in the middle. The full variable domain, with the rest looked up from reference TRBV18 and TRBJ2-2, is NAGVMQNPRHLVRRRGQEARLRCSPMKGHSHVYWYRQLPEEGLKFMVYLQKENIIDESGMPKERFSAEFPKEGPSILRIQQVVRGDSAAYFCASSPPHPGELFFGEGSRLTVL.

The rearrangement joins TRBV28 to TRBJ1-5; 12 nucleotides agree with TRBD1. V shed 6 bases, J shed 4 bases, and the junction held 10 bases outside the gene matches. The CDR3 contains 17 residues. Germline V gives CDR1 MDHEN, CDR2 SYDVKM. The CDR3 DNA follows: TGTGCCAGCAGGAGAGGGACAGGGGGCTGGATGAATCAGCCCCAGCATTTT. This gives the protein CASRRGTGGWMNQPQHF.

This clonotype turned up a few times. CDR3 nucleotides: TGTGCCAGCAGCCCGTTAGCAGGGAGGGATGAAAAACTGTTTTTT. It encodes CASSPLAGRDEKLFF. V gene TRBV7-2 combines with J gene TRBJ1-4; a possible D gene is TRBD1 (5 bases). Trimming pared 5 bases from V and 6 bases from J, leaving 16 bases between. CDR3 length equals 15 residues. Germline V gives CDR1 SGHTA, CDR2 FQGNSA. Using reference TRBV7-2 and TRBJ1-4 for the parts outside the CDR3, the full variable domain is GAGVSQSPSNKVTEKGKDVELRCDPISGHTALYWYRQSLGQGLEFLIYFQGNSAPDKSGLPSDRFSAERTGGSVSTLTIQRTQQEDSAVYLCASSPLAGRDEKLFFGSGTQLSVL.

This clonotype was observed a handful of times. This sequence joins TRBV7-9 and TRBJ2-5, with unresolved D. The V gene lost 5 bases and the J gene lost 3 bases, with 10 bases spanning the gap. The CDR3 sequence is 13 residues long. Germline CDR1 reads SEHNR; CDR2 reads FQNEAQ (reference sequence). For the CDR3, the DNA is TGTGCCAGCAGCGCGCCGACCGAAGAGACCCAGTACTTC. It yields the protein CASSAPTEETQYF.

J is TRBJ2-3 and V is TRBV2; TRBD1 matches at 7 bases. This CDR3 has 14 amino acids. Germline CDR1 SNHLY, CDR2 FYNNEI. The CDR3 sequence is CVTARDRSISTQYF. CDR3 sequence (DNA): TGTGTCACAGCAAGGGACAGAAGCATTAGTACGCAGTATTTT. Variable domain in full (rest from reference TRBV2 and TRBJ2-3): EPEVTQTPSHQVTQMGQEVILRCVPISNHLYFYWYRQILGQKVEFLVSFYNNEISEKSEIFDDQFSVERPDGSNFTLKIRSTKLEDSAMYFCVTARDRSISTQYFGPGTRLTVL.

This clonotype was seen repeatedly, ten times or more. V is TRBV12-3 or TRBV12-4 and J is TRBJ2-5, with D uncertain. This CDR3 is 16 amino acids long. V was clipped by 1 base and J by 2 bases, with 14 bases between them. Here the CDR3 DNA reads TGTGCCAGCAGTTTAGTTCCCAGCCGGCGGCAAGAGACCCAGTACTTC. It specifies CASSLVPSRRQETQYF.

This clonotype was counted a few times. V usage is TRBV5-1 and J usage is TRBJ1-4, with TRBD1 as a possible D gene (5 bases). The CDR3 sequence is 14 residues long. Trimming took 3 bases from V and 6 from J, leaving 12 bases between them. Per the germline V gene, CDR1 is SGHRS and CDR2 is YFSETQ. In nucleotides, the CDR3 is TGCGCCAGCAGCTCTGACAGAGCTGATGAAAAACTGTTTTTT. This sequence encodes CASSSDRADEKLFF.

This clonotype was seen a single time. The genes are TRBV7-8 and TRBJ2-7; 7 nucleotides line up with TRBD1. Germline values: CDR1 SGHVS, CDR2 FQNEAQ. Trimming at V came to 3 bases and at J to 4 bases, leaving 6 bases not matched to a gene. This CDR3 has 14 residues. The DNA of the CDR3 is TGTGCCAGCAGCTTGGGGATGACAGGGTACGAGCAGTACGTC. It encodes CASSLGMTGYEQYV.

This chain joins TRBV15 and TRBJ1-3; tentatively, D is TRBD1 (5 bases). Germline-derived CDR1 and CDR2 are LNHNV and YYDKDF (reference sequence). Trimming stripped 5 bases from V and 2 bases from J, with 13 bases between. The CDR3 extends over 15 amino acids. CDR3 residues: CATSGYRIPGNTIYF. Here the CDR3 DNA reads TGTGCCACCAGCGGTTACAGGATACCTGGAAACACCATATATTTT.

This clonotype has a count of ten or more. CDR3 in DNA: TGTGCCAGCAGCCCGACTAGCGGGGGGGCCAAAAACATTCAGTACTTC. Protein sequence: CASSPTSGGAKNIQYF. The genes are TRBV3-1 and TRBJ2-4, with 13 bases lining up with TRBD2. The CDR3 contains 16 residues. CDR1 and CDR2 from the germline V gene are LGHDT and YNNKEL (reference sequence). The ends lost 4 bases at V and 1 base at J; junction bases unmatched: 1.

This clonotype was seen only a few times. This rearrangement joins TRBV5-1 to TRBJ1-5; weak D call: TRBD1 (5 bases). Germline values: CDR1 SGHRS, CDR2 YFSETQ. The CDR3 length is 15 residues. Trimming cost V 0 bases and J 7 bases, with 14 bases left between them. CDR3 nucleotides: TGCGCCAGCAGCTTGGGGTCGGGACTCGGGCAGCCCCAGCATTTT. This translates into CASSLGSGLGQPQHF.

This clonotype appeared a few times. This chain connects TRBV4-3 to TRBJ1-2, with D maybe TRBD1 (6 bases). In germline, CDR1 is LGHNA, CDR2 YSLEER. The CDR3 contains 14 residues. Deletions cut 3 bases from V and 2 bases from J, with 10 bases between. Here the CDR3 DNA reads TGCGCCAGCAGCCAGGGTACAGGGAACTATGGCTACACCTTC. Translation gives CASSQGTGNYGYTF.

The chain is built from TRBV19 and TRBJ2-5, with D maybe TRBD1 (6 bases). V lost 1 base and J lost 1, with 10 bases in between. The CDR3 covers 15 residues. Germline CDR1 reads LNHDA; CDR2 reads SQIVND (reference sequence). CDR3 amino acids: CASSIVGTSQETQYF. CDR3 DNA: TGTGCCAGTAGTATAGTCGGGACAAGCCAAGAGACCCAGTACTTC.

The V gene is TRBV3-1, the J gene TRBJ1-3; D is unclear. The CDR3 extends over 15 amino acids. Germline-derived CDR1 and CDR2 are LGHDT and YNNKEL (reference sequence). Between the trimmed V and J ends, which lost 10 bases and 0 bases, there was a span of 16 bases. The CDR3 coding sequence is TGTGCCACCTGCAGAAAGGTACACTCTGGAAACACCATATATTTT. This codes for CATCRKVHSGNTIYF.

This chain links TRBV20-1 with TRBJ2-1, with TRBD2 identical over 12 bases. V lost 8 bases and J lost 10; bases outside the gene matches: 3. CDR3 length: 11 residues. The germline CDR1 and CDR2 sequences are DFQATT and SNEGSKA (reference sequence). The CDR3: CSTGTSGEQFF. The CDR3 DNA follows: TGCAGTACCGGGACTAGCGGGGAGCAGTTCTTC.

This clonotype was observed a handful of times. The chain recombines TRBV6-2 or TRBV6-3 with TRBJ1-1; no reliable D call. V was trimmed by 6 bases and J by 3 bases, leaving 20 bases between them. From germline, CDR1 is MNHEY and CDR2 SVGEGT. The CDR3 is 16 amino acids. The CDR3 DNA reads as TGTGCCAGCAGCATTAAGGCCTCAGGTTGGCACACTGAAGCTTTCTTT. Amino acids: CASSIKASGWHTEAFF.